What follows is one TCR beta chain and its context. The data belong to a study of blood T cell repertoires in COVID-19. Repertoires were generated with immunoSEQ multiplex PCR, while TCRdb's copy carries only in-frame clones and drops some. The table records some 130,000 clones, almost 70% of them present only once. After removal of 7 bases from V and 6 bases from J, the junction contained 9 bases not matched to a gene. The CDR3 is made up of 13 amino acids. Germline loops: CDR1 SQVTM, CDR2 ANQGSEA. The rearrangement uses TRBV29-1 and TRBJ2-3, with 8 nucleotides matching TRBD1. This sequence originates from a woman in her 70s with acute or convalescent COVID-19. Sequenced input: peripheral blood. CDR3 loop: CSADDRGGDTQYF. In DNA, the CDR3 is TGCAGCGCCGACGACAGGGGAGGCGATACGCAGTATTTT.